The T cell receptor beta chain under discussion was sequenced for a study of blood T cell repertoires in COVID-19. Study overall: T cells, B-cell-depleted T cells, or PBMCs supplied cDNA or gDNA.

Followed longitudinally, the Seattle patients had been enrolled during active infection. Libraries were prepared by immunoSEQ multiplex PCR; TCRdb keeps only in-frame clonotypes and omits some of them. The data contain approximately 300,000 clones, 90% of them singletons. CDR3 size: 17 residues. With V trimmed by 5 bases and J by 6 bases, 16 bases remained unmatched. Germline CDR1 and CDR2: MNHNY and SVGAGI (reference sequence). The genes are TRBV6-6 and TRBJ1-1, with 9 bases matching TRBD1. The clonotype originates from a woman aged 25 to 39 with COVID-19, enrolled during active disease. Specimen: peripheral blood. The CDR3 protein is CASSHTLGTGGLAEAFF. As DNA, the CDR3 is TGTGCCAGCAGTCATACCCTGGGAACAGGGGGCCTCGCTGAAGCTTTCTTT.